This T cell receptor (beta chain) derives from a study of early T cells in non-severe SARS-CoV-2 infection. About the research overall: Alpha and beta chains were unpaired, from unsorted whole-blood bulk RNA. Study observations and caveats: Clonotype matching in VDJdb favored anti-spike CD8 responses and did not capture private and CD4 specificities.

Attachment of unique molecular identifiers was made to individual cDNA molecules. TCRdb analysed the 5' RACE reads with MiXCR anew, one entry per CDR3 protein. The data contain about 46,000 distinct CDR3 sequences, around 10% of them singletons. There are a few counts of this clonotype. Its target is unknown. This clonotype originated in an adult who was a healthcare worker with PCR-confirmed SARS-CoV-2 infection or an uninfected control (not recorded which). Here the sequenced sample was whole blood, taken at baseline.

This CDR3 is CASSYLLAGGLDEQFF. The CDR3 DNA follows: TGTGCCAGCAGTTACCTTCTAGCGGGAGGGCTTGATGAGCAGTTCTTC. The chain employs TRBV27 and TRBJ2-1; TRBD2 matches 12 bases. The germline gives CDR1 MNHEY, CDR2 SMNVEV (reference sequence). Trimming removed 4 bases from V and 8 bases from J; junction bases left unmatched: 9. The CDR3 loop spans 16 amino acids.